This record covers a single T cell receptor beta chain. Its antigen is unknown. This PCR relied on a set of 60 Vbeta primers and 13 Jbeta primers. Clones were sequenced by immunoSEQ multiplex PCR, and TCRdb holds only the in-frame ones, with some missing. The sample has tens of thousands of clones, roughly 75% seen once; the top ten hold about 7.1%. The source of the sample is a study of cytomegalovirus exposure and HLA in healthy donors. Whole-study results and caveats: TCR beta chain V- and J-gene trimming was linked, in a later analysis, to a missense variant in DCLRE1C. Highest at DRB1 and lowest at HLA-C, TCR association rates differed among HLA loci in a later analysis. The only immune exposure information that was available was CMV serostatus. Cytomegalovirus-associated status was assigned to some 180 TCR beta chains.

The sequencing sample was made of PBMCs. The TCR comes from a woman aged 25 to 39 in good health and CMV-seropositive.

CDR3 in DNA: TGTGCCAGCGATCGGGTAGCGGGAGGCAGGGGGACGCAGTATTTT. Protein sequence: CASDRVAGGRGTQYF. The chain combines TRBV28 with TRBJ2-3; TRBD2 agrees at 10 bases. With 8 bases clipped from V and 9 bases from J, the junction kept 14 bases outside the gene matches. CDR3 length: 15 amino acids. Germline V gene lookup returns CDR1 MDHEN and CDR2 SYDVKM.